The source of this T cell receptor (beta chain) is a study of T cell changes during pregnancy in multiple sclerosis. Germline assignment: CDR1 ENHRY and CDR2 SYGVKD. The J segment lost 4 bases and the V segment lost 6 bases, leaving 3 bases of the junction unmatched. The CDR3 is 14 residues long. This clone was counted between two and nine times. This table comes from immunoSEQ multiplex PCR, and its TCRdb copy is limited to in-frame clones, with some not included. The table includes more than 55,000 clones, about nine tenths detected once. The source was peripheral blood, collected after pregnancy. This receptor was taken from a female donor in good health, enrolled as a control in a pregnancy study. The V gene is TRBV10-3, the J gene TRBJ1-1; 12 bases align to TRBD1. The DNA of the CDR3 is TGTGCCATCAGCCCGGGACAGGGGGCCACTGAAGCTTTCTTT. The encoded protein is CAISPGQGATEAFF.